These 23 T cell receptor beta chains share one sample of origin, sequenced in a study of blood T cell repertoires in COVID-19 (dated by TCRdb to about 2020). Libraries were made using the immunoSEQ multiplex PCR assay. As stored in TCRdb, this immuneACCESS dataset retains in-frame rearrangements with V and J assigned. A fraction of the clones does not appear; measured against another copy, unresolved V genes explain less than half of the discrepancy, and the remainder lacks a known reason. The sample profile shows about 180,000 clones; 80% of them were found once. Of the sample, 6.5% is held by the ten largest clones. The sequenced material came from peripheral blood. These receptors all come from a man between 65 and 85 years old with active or convalescent COVID-19.

The chain employs TRBV5-1 and TRBJ2-7, with 8 bases lining up with TRBD1. CDR1 and CDR2 from the germline V gene are SGHRS and YFSETQ. The CDR3 runs 16 residues. The ends lost 5 bases at V and 6 bases at J; junction bases unmatched: 16. CDR3 residues: CASSTRQGPPPPEQYF. CDR3 DNA: TGCGCCAGCAGTACACGACAGGGGCCTCCCCCGCCCGAGCAGTACTTC.

The chain employs TRBV9 and TRBJ2-6, with D perhaps matching TRBD1 (5 bases). V lost 3 bases to trimming and J lost 0 bases, with 13 bases between them. CDR3 length: 17 amino acids. Germline CDR1 is SGDLS and CDR2 is YYNGEE. The CDR3 protein is CASSAEGDISGANVLTF. The CDR3 DNA reads TGTGCCAGCAGCGCGGAAGGGGATATCTCTGGGGCCAACGTCCTGACTTTC.

This sequence joins TRBV6-5 and TRBJ2-7, with 9 bases matching TRBD1. The CDR3 totals 15 residues. Germline assignment: CDR1 MNHEY and CDR2 SVGAGI. After removal of 4 bases from V and 3 bases from J, the junction contained 7 bases not matched to a gene. The CDR3 bases are TGTGCCAGCAGTTTTGACAGGGGGGCCTACTACGAGCAGTACTTC. Residues: CASSFDRGAYYEQYF.

The V call is TRBV5-1, the J call TRBJ1-1, with D uncertain. V was trimmed by 1 base and J by 1 base, leaving 17 bases between them. Germline assignment: CDR1 SGHRS and CDR2 YFSETQ. CDR3 length: 17 amino acids. CDR3 region: CASSLRGRRRGNTEAFF. In nucleotides, the CDR3 is TGCGCCAGCAGCTTGAGAGGTCGTCGGAGAGGGAACACTGAAGCTTTCTTT. The full variable domain, rest sourced from reference TRBV5-1 and TRBJ1-1, is KAGVTQTPRYLIKTRGQQVTLSCSPISGHRSVSWYQQTPGQGLQFLFEYFSETQRNKGNFPGRFSGRQFSNSRSEMNVSTLELGDSALYLCASSLRGRRRGNTEAFFGQGTRLTVV.

The V call is TRBV5-1, the J call TRBJ1-2, with TRBD1 as a possible D gene (6 bases). This CDR3 spans 14 amino acids. Looked up from germline, CDR1 is SGHRS and CDR2 is YFSETQ. Trimming removed 4 bases at V and 6 bases at J, with 16 bases between. The CDR3 DNA reads TGCGCCAGCAGCCCCCCCGGACAGTTGAATGGCTACACCTTC. This sequence encodes CASSPPGQLNGYTF.

The chain is built from TRBV27 and TRBJ2-3, with 8 bases fitting TRBD1. CDR1 and CDR2 from the germline V gene are MNHEY and SMNVEV (reference sequence). V was pared by 4 bases and J by 7 bases, with 4 bases of the junction left unmatched. The CDR3 consists of 13 residues. The CDR3 DNA follows: TGTGCCAGCAGTTGGCAGGGGGCAAATACGCAGTATTTT. It translates to CASSWQGANTQYF.

The chain couples TRBV7-9 to TRBJ1-2; a weak D match, TRBD1 (6 bases). Germline V CDR1 and CDR2: SEHNR, FQNEAQ (reference sequence). Deletions cut 8 bases from V and 4 bases from J, with 17 bases between. This CDR3 has 14 amino acids. The CDR3 spells CASGRGGNTYGYTF. Here the CDR3 DNA reads TGTGCCAGCGGCCGGGGGGGCAACACCTATGGCTACACCTTC.

A few counts support this clone. The chain uses TRBV3-1 (or the pseudogene TRBV3-2) and TRBJ1-6, with D possibly being TRBD1 (6 bases). With 1 base removed from V and 8 bases from J, the gap between germline ends came to 12 bases. CDR3 length: 15 amino acids. Looked up from germline, CDR1 is LGHDT and CDR2 is YNNKEL (reference sequence). CDR3 sequence reads: CASSQVAGAYSPLHF. DNA of the CDR3: TGTGCCAGCAGCCAAGTTGCAGGGGCCTATTCACCCCTCCACTTT.

The gene calls are TRBV10-3 and TRBJ2-3, with TRBD2 matching 14 bases. The CDR3 totals 20 residues. The germline V gene encodes CDR1 ENHRY and CDR2 SYGVKD. V trimming: 4 bases; J trimming: 5 bases; junction bases outside the gene matches: 17. CDR3 nucleotide sequence: TGTGCCATCAGTGCATCACCGGGACTAGCGGGAGTCGAGGGCAAAGATACGCAGTATTTT. Its protein product is CAISASPGLAGVEGKDTQYF.

J is TRBJ1-6 and V is TRBV6-2 or TRBV6-3, with 7 nucleotides matching TRBD1. V was clipped by 3 bases and J by 14 bases; unmatched bases: 7. The CDR3 consists of 13 residues. The germline CDR1 and CDR2 sequences are MNHEY and SVGEGT. DNA of the CDR3: TGTGCCAGCAGTTATCGGGACAGTATCACCCTCCACTTT. It is translated as CASSYRDSITLHF.

The chain couples TRBV6-6 to TRBJ1-5; 11 positions match TRBD1. Germline trimming cut 2 bases from V and 5 bases from J; bases unmatched to any gene: 2. The CDR3 has 15 residues. CDR1 and CDR2 from the germline V gene are MNHNY and SVGAGI (reference sequence). CDR3 in amino acids: CASSYRDRGYQPQHF. CDR3 coding DNA: TGTGCCAGCAGTTACCGGGACAGGGGGTATCAGCCCCAGCATTTT.

This rearrangement joins TRBV5-4 to TRBJ2-1; 8 bases agree with TRBD2. J was trimmed by 7 bases and V by 4 bases; bases with no gene match: 10. The germline V gene encodes CDR1 SGHNT and CDR2 YYREEE (reference sequence). This CDR3 comprises 15 residues. The CDR3 region has the DNA TGTGCCAGCAGCCCTCCCGGGACTAGGATAAATGAGCAGTTCTTC. Its protein is CASSPPGTRINEQFF.

This chain connects TRBV29-1 to TRBJ1-2, with 9 bases lining up with TRBD1. Losses at the gene ends were 6 bases for V and 5 bases for J; bases not matched to a gene: 1. The CDR3 totals 11 residues. Germline lookup yields CDR1 SQVTM and CDR2 ANQGSEA. DNA of the CDR3: TGCAGCGTGGGGACAGGGTATGGCTACACCTTC. Residues: CSVGTGYGYTF.

This rearrangement joins TRBV29-1 to TRBJ1-6; 10 bases are a match to TRBD1. Trimming removed 5 bases from V and 3 bases from J; junction bases left unmatched: 7. The CDR3 has 16 amino acids. Germline V lookup: CDR1 SQVTM, CDR2 ANQGSEA. The CDR3 DNA reads as TGCAGCGTTAGACCCGGACAGGGGGGCTATAATTCACCCCTCCACTTT. Encoded protein: CSVRPGQGGYNSPLHF.

This rearrangement joins TRBV27 to TRBJ2-3; perhaps TRBD1 as D (7 bases). Germline CDR1 MNHEY, CDR2 SMNVEV (reference sequence). The CDR3 is 18 residues long. V was trimmed by 0 bases and J by 5 bases, leaving 21 bases between them. The CDR3 spells CASSLSSGGGGAGDTQYF. The CDR3 DNA is TGTGCCAGCAGTTTATCCTCCGGTGGAGGGGGCGCGGGAGATACGCAGTATTTT.

The chain recombines TRBV29-1 with TRBJ1-3, with D uncertain. Trimming left V 4 bases short and J 1 base short, with 11 bases between. Germline-derived CDR1 and CDR2 are SQVTM and ANQGSEA. CDR3 length: 14 residues. The CDR3 DNA sequence: TGCAGCGTTGGGGAGCGGAGGTCTGGAAACACCATATATTTT. It specifies CSVGERRSGNTIYF.

The chain couples TRBV12-3 or TRBV12-4 to TRBJ2-5; 12 bases are shared with TRBD2. This CDR3 has 13 amino acids. V lost 10 bases to trimming and J lost 5 bases; unmatched junction nucleotides: 5. The CDR3 DNA is TGTGCCACTAGCGGGGGGGGACAGGAGACCCAGTACTTC. It translates to CATSGGGQETQYF.

The chain couples TRBV6-6 to TRBJ2-5; no firm D call. V dropped 5 bases and J dropped 2 bases, with 21 bases sitting between them. This CDR3 spans 17 amino acids. The germline CDR1 and CDR2 sequences are MNHNY and SVGAGI (reference sequence). Here the CDR3 reads CASSLSYRQALQETQYF. The CDR3 DNA is TGTGCCAGCAGTCTTTCATACCGACAAGCCCTTCAAGAGACCCAGTACTTC.

The V gene is TRBV6-5, the J gene TRBJ2-5, with a tentative D call TRBD2 (7 bases). Germline V gene lookup returns CDR1 MNHEY and CDR2 SVGAGI. The V gene lost 5 bases and the J gene lost 4 bases, with 17 bases spanning the gap. The CDR3 contains 15 residues. The CDR3 loop is CASSIRGGPGETQYF. The CDR3 DNA follows: TGTGCCAGCAGTATTAGGGGGGGGCCCGGAGAGACCCAGTACTTC.

The J gene is TRBJ2-1, the V gene TRBV9; TRBD2 matches 7 bases. The germline V gene has CDR1 SGDLS and CDR2 YYNGEE. V was pared by 0 bases and J by 4 bases, with 4 bases of the junction left unmatched. This CDR3 comprises 15 residues. CDR3 in amino acids: CASSVEAGSYNEQFF. In DNA form, the CDR3 reads TGTGCCAGCAGCGTAGAAGCGGGATCTTACAATGAGCAGTTCTTC.

In its sample, this clone was seen once. The chain employs TRBV9 and TRBJ2-1; 8 bases line up with TRBD1. V lost 0 bases to trimming and J lost 2 bases; unmatched junction nucleotides: 7. This CDR3 spans 17 amino acids. The V gene's germline CDR1 is SGDLS and CDR2 YYNGEE. CDR3 residues: CASSVEGTGGPYNEQFF. CDR3 DNA: TGTGCCAGCAGCGTAGAGGGAACAGGGGGGCCCTACAATGAGCAGTTCTTC. Based on the CDR3 plus reference TRBV9 and TRBJ2-1, the full variable domain is DSGVTQTPKHLITATGQRVTLRCSPRSGDLSVYWYQQSLDQGLQFLIQYYNGEERAKGNILERFSAQQFPDLHSELNLSSLELGDSALYFCASSVEGTGGPYNEQFFGPGTRLTVL.

The V gene is TRBV9, the J gene TRBJ1-5; D perhaps matches TRBD1 (6 bases). V dropped 3 bases and J dropped 7 bases, with 17 bases sitting between them. CDR3 length: 15 amino acids. Germline lookup yields CDR1 SGDLS and CDR2 YYNGEE. CDR3 in amino acids: CASSASGARGQPQHF. The CDR3 DNA reads as TGTGCCAGCAGCGCTTCCGGGGCTAGGGGGCAGCCCCAGCATTTT.

This clone was observed many times. This rearrangement joins TRBV19 to TRBJ1-2; maybe TRBD1 (6 bases). This CDR3 comprises 17 residues. CDR1 LNHDA and CDR2 SQIVND come from the germline V gene (reference sequence). The V end lost 6 bases, the J end lost 6 bases, and 26 bases lay between the germline ends. The CDR3 loop is CASRTTGTTRHLNGYTF. CDR3 sequence (DNA): TGTGCCAGTAGAACTACCGGGACAACCCGCCATCTGAATGGCTACACCTTC.